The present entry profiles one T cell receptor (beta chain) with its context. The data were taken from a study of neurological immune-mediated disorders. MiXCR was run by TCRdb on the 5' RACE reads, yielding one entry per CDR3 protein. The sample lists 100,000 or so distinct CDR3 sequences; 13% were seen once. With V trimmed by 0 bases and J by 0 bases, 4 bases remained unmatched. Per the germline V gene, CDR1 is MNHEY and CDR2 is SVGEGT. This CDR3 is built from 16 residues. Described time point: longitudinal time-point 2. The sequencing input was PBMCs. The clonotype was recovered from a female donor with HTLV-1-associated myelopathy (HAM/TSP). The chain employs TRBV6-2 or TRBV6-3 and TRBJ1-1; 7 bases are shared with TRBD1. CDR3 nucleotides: TGTGCCAGCAGTTACTCCAGGGGGGGGATGAACACTGAAGCTTTCTTT. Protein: CASSYSRGGMNTEAFF.